The 24 T cell receptor beta chains reported below all come from one sample, sequenced in a study of T cell responses to AZD1222 COVID-19 vaccine. The table came from immunoSEQ multiplex PCR; TCRdb's copy has only in-frame clones and leaves some out. The sample has tens of thousands of clones; 85% to 90% are singletons. The specimen comprised peripheral blood, sampled on day 0 of AZD1222 vaccination. These receptors were taken from an adult in good health.

The chain uses TRBV20-1 and TRBJ2-7, with D possibly matching TRBD2 (5 bases). In germline, CDR1 is DFQATT, CDR2 SNEGSKA (reference sequence). The V end lost 1 base, the J end lost 5 bases, and 6 bases lay between the germline ends. The CDR3 contains 11 residues. The CDR3 protein is CSARAGNEQYF. The CDR3 nucleotides are TGCAGTGCTAGAGCCGGGAACGAGCAGTACTTC.

The chain recombines TRBV29-1 with TRBJ1-1, with 11 bases lining up with TRBD1. The CDR3 is 13 residues long. Germline lookup yields CDR1 SQVTM and CDR2 ANQGSEA. Unmatched junction bases numbered 5, after V lost 7 bases and J lost 4 bases. CDR3 protein: CSARTGGSTEAFF. In DNA form, the CDR3 reads TGCAGCGCCCGGACAGGGGGCTCCACTGAAGCTTTCTTT.

The chain recombines TRBV4-1 with TRBJ1-5, with TRBD1 matching over 8 bases. Per germline, CDR1 MGHRA and CDR2 YSYEKL. The V segment lost 5 bases and the J segment 6 bases; nucleotides outside the gene matches: 6. This CDR3 has 14 residues. The CDR3 sequence is CASSSDRGVQPQHF. CDR3 sequence (DNA): TGCGCCAGCAGCTCAGACAGGGGAGTTCAGCCCCAGCATTTT.

This clone is a singleton in its sample. This chain joins TRBV3-1 (or the pseudogene TRBV3-2) and TRBJ1-4; 10 bases fit TRBD1. V lost 4 bases and J lost 8; bases outside the gene matches: 7. Germline assignment: CDR1 LGHDT and CDR2 YNNKEL (reference sequence). This CDR3 comprises 15 residues. Here the CDR3 DNA reads TGTGCCAGCAGCCTCCAGACAGGGGGCGCCGAAAAACTGTTTTTT. Translation gives CASSLQTGGAEKLFF.

This rearrangement joins TRBV29-1 to TRBJ1-1; no clear D. The V and J ends lost 6 bases and 1 base respectively, with 12 bases between them. The CDR3 is 13 residues long. The germline CDR1 and CDR2 sequences are SQVTM and ANQGSEA. CDR3 in DNA: TGCAGCGTGGCACCACAGACGAACACTGAAGCTTTCTTT. This sequence encodes CSVAPQTNTEAFF.

J is TRBJ2-7 and V is TRBV25-1; 10 bases are shared with TRBD2. The V gene end was trimmed by 3 bases and the J gene end by 2 bases; junction bases not matched to a gene: 10. Germline lookup yields CDR1 MGHDK and CDR2 SYGVNS. This CDR3 is built from 17 residues. This CDR3 reads CASSDRFLAGVPYEQYF. Here the CDR3 DNA reads TGTGCCAGCAGTGACAGGTTTCTAGCGGGAGTACCCTACGAGCAGTACTTC.

The chain combines TRBV27 with TRBJ1-2; TRBD1 is a possible D gene (5 bases). CDR3 length: 12 residues. Germline V gives CDR1 MNHEY, CDR2 SMNVEV (reference sequence). The V gene lost 4 bases and the J gene lost 8 bases, with 11 bases spanning the gap. The CDR3 DNA follows: TGTGCCAGCAGTTCCAGGGTAGAGGGCTACACCTTC. Amino acids: CASSSRVEGYTF.

The chain combines TRBV9 with TRBJ2-6, with 7 bases lining up with TRBD2. The ends lost 3 bases at V and 0 bases at J; junction bases unmatched: 6. Per germline, CDR1 SGDLS and CDR2 YYNGEE. The CDR3 is 17 amino acids. Here the CDR3 reads CASSAGRDTSGANVLTF. Here the CDR3 DNA reads TGTGCCAGCAGCGCAGGGAGGGATACCTCTGGGGCCAACGTCCTGACTTTC.

The chain is built from TRBV12-3 or TRBV12-4 and TRBJ2-7; D call uncertain. Trimming left V 8 bases short and J 2 bases short, with 10 bases between. The CDR3 sequence is 12 residues long. Written as DNA, the CDR3 is TGTGCCAGCGGTGACACGACCTACGAGCAGTACTTC. Translating it yields CASGDTTYEQYF.

V and J are TRBV1 and TRBJ2-1; the table assigns TRBD1, which was not confirmed against the DNA. TRBV1 is a pseudogene segment. This CDR3 spans 14 amino acids. CDR3 bases: TGCACCACCCAGTTAAATCCCTCCTACAATGAGCAGTTCTTC. Protein: CTTQLNPSYNEQFF.

The V call is TRBV19, the J call TRBJ1-1; tentative D call: TRBD1 (6 bases). The CDR3 contains 14 residues. Germline loops: CDR1 LNHDA, CDR2 SQIVND (reference sequence). V lost 5 bases, J lost 3 bases, and 13 bases lay in between. The CDR3 sequence is CASSQLGQHTEAFF. CDR3 bases: TGTGCCAGTAGTCAGCTAGGACAGCACACTGAAGCTTTCTTT.

This clone was seen more than once but under ten times. In DNA, the CDR3 is TGTGCCAGCAGAACTAGCGGGGGCATATACAATGAGCAGTTCTTC. Translating gives CASRTSGGIYNEQFF. The rearrangement links TRBV6-5 to TRBJ2-1, with 11 bases aligning to TRBD2. CDR1 MNHEY and CDR2 SVGAGI come from the germline V gene. This CDR3 has 15 amino acids. V gave up 6 bases and J gave up 4 bases; unmatched junction bases: 5.

J is TRBJ1-1 and V is TRBV7-8, with D perhaps TRBD1 (5 bases). The germline V gene encodes CDR1 SGHVS and CDR2 FQNEAQ. The CDR3 consists of 15 residues. The V end was cut by 0 bases, the J end by 1 base, with 9 bases between. CDR3 coding DNA: TGTGCCAGCAGCTTAGCGTTGGGGGAGAACACTGAAGCTTTCTTT. It specifies CASSLALGENTEAFF.

This chain connects TRBV25-1 to TRBJ2-3; no definite D call. V was cut by 8 bases and J by 3 bases, with 12 bases left in between. Germline assignment: CDR1 MGHDK and CDR2 SYGVNS. This CDR3 spans 13 amino acids. CDR3 residues: CASGRVGTDTQYF. The CDR3 DNA reads as TGTGCCAGCGGACGGGTGGGAACAGATACGCAGTATTTT. Full variable domain (remainder filled in from reference TRBV25-1 and TRBJ2-3): EADIYQTPRYLVIGTGKKITLECSQTMGHDKMYWYQQDPGMELHLIHYSYGVNSTEKGDLSSESTVSRIRTEHFPLTLESARPSHTSQYLCASGRVGTDTQYFGPGTRLTVL.

This clone was recorded only once. The V and J genes are TRBV6-5 and TRBJ1-1; D unresolved. Germline CDR1 is MNHEY and CDR2 is SVGAGI. Trimming removed 0 bases at V and 2 bases at J, with 7 bases between. The CDR3 runs to 14 residues. The CDR3 reads CASSYSPRNTEAFF. The CDR3 DNA reads TGTGCCAGCAGTTACTCGCCCAGAAACACTGAAGCTTTCTTT.

This clone was recorded only once. The V and J genes are TRBV7-9 and TRBJ1-1; D is possibly TRBD1 (6 bases). CDR3 size: 16 residues. Germline V gene sequence: CDR1 SEHNR, CDR2 FQNEAQ (reference sequence). V was clipped by 0 bases and J by 0 bases, with 11 bases between them. CDR3 region: CASSLALGGMNTEAFF. In DNA form, the CDR3 reads TGTGCCAGCAGCTTAGCGCTCGGGGGCATGAACACTGAAGCTTTCTTT.

This clone showed up just once. This sample also contains other DNA sequences that code for the same CDR3. The chain has TRBV6-5 and TRBJ1-2, with D possibly matching TRBD1 (5 bases). The V and J ends lost 6 bases and 1 base respectively, with 6 bases between them. The CDR3 totals 12 residues. CDR1 is MNHEY and CDR2 is SVGAGI in the germline V gene. This CDR3 is CASRDSNYGYTF. The CDR3, as DNA: TGTGCCAGCAGAGACAGTAACTATGGCTACACCTTC.

CDR3 coding DNA: TGTGCCAGCAGCCAAGTGAAACTCGAGGAGGGCTACGAGCAGTACTTC. It encodes CASSQVKLEEGYEQYF. This chain uses TRBV14 with TRBJ2-7, with D possibly matching TRBD2 (6 bases). V lost 1 base to trimming and J lost 3 bases, with 16 bases between them. CDR1 is SGHDN and CDR2 is FVKESK in the germline V gene. There are 16 residues in the CDR3.

About this clone: One end of the junction varies from germline; a read error may be responsible. This CDR3 reads CACRGAYNEQFF. The CDR3 bases are TGTGCCTGCAGGGGAGCCTACAATGAGCAGTTCTTC. The rearrangement joins TRBV28 to TRBJ2-1, with a weak D call TRBD1 (6 bases). Per the germline V gene, CDR1 is MDHEN and CDR2 is SYDVKM. The CDR3 has 12 amino acids.

The chain links TRBV10-3 to TRBJ1-6; 9 positions agree with TRBD1. This CDR3 contains 15 residues. Trimming cost V 9 bases and J 5 bases; bases outside gene matches: 8. Germline V gene lookup returns CDR1 ENHRY and CDR2 SYGVKD. The CDR3 region has the DNA TGTGCCATTAAGGGACAGGGCCCGGATAATTCACCCCTCCACTTT. This gives the protein CAIKGQGPDNSPLHF.

This clone was detected only once. This chain connects TRBV5-4 to TRBJ2-5, with D unresolved. Germline V CDR1 and CDR2: SGHNT, YYREEE (reference sequence). V dropped 3 bases and J dropped 2 bases, with 23 bases sitting between them. CDR3 size: 18 residues. The CDR3 coding sequence is TGTGCCAGCAGCTCCAAAGGGCCGGCGGCCGCCATACAAGAGACCCAGTACTTC. This translates into CASSSKGPAAAIQETQYF.

This clone has more than one count but fewer than ten. The rearrangement joins TRBV5-1 to TRBJ1-1; tentatively, D is TRBD1 (6 bases). V lost 2 bases and J lost 5, with 13 bases in between. The V gene's germline CDR1 is SGHRS and CDR2 YFSETQ. CDR3 length: 14 residues. The CDR3 DNA follows: TGCGCCAGCAGCTTAGAGACAGGAGGGACTGAAGCTTTCTTT. It is translated as CASSLETGGTEAFF.

The chain combines TRBV6-6 with TRBJ1-6; 7 positions match TRBD1. The germline CDR1 and CDR2 sequences are MNHNY and SVGAGI (reference sequence). CDR3 size: 15 residues. Trimming took 6 bases from V and 8 from J; bases not matched to a gene: 10. CDR3 residues: CASRPRGQGDSPLHF. Written as DNA, the CDR3 is TGTGCCAGCAGACCAAGGGGGCAGGGTGATTCACCCCTCCACTTT.

The chain joins TRBV30 to TRBJ2-5; D gene unclear. V lost 5 bases, J lost 3 bases, and 10 bases lay in between. Germline V gene data show CDR1 as GTSNPN and CDR2 as SVGIG (reference sequence). The CDR3 contains 12 residues. In DNA, the CDR3 is TGTGCCTGGGCCCCAAGTAAAGAGACCCAGTACTTC. This encodes CAWAPSKETQYF.